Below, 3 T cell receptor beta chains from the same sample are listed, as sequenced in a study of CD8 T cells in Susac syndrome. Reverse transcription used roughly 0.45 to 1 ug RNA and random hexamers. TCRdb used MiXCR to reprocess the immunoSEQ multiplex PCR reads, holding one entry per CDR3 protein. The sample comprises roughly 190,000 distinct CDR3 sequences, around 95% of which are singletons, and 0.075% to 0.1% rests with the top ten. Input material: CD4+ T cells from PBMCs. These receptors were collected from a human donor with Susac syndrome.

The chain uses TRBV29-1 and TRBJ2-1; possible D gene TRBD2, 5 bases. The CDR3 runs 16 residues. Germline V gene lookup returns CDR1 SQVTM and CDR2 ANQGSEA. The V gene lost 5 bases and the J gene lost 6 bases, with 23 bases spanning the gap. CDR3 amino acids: CSVSSDSSFGVNEQFF. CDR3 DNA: TGCAGCGTTTCATCGGACTCTTCCTTCGGGGTCAATGAGCAGTTCTTC.

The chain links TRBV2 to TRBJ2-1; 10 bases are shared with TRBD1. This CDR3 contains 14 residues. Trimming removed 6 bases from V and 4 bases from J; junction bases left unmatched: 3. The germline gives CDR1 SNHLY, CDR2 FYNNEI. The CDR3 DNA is TGTGCCAGCAGGACAGGGGGCGCTTACAATGAGCAGTTCTTC. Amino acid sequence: CASRTGGAYNEQFF.

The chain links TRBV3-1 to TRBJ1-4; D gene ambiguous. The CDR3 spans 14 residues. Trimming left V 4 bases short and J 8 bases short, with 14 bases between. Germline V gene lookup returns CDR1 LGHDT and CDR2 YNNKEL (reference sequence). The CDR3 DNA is TGTGCCAGCAGCCCCCGAGACGGGGAAGAAAAACTGTTTTTT. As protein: CASSPRDGEEKLFF.